Listed here is a single TCR beta chain. Its antigen is not identified. The data were taken from a study of T-cell memory formation after mild COVID-19. TCRdb redid the calling of the 5' RACE reads with MiXCR, one entry per CDR3 protein. The sample yields 350,000 to 550,000 distinct CDR3 sequences, roughly 18% seen once. Per the germline V gene, CDR1 is DFQATT and CDR2 is SNEGSKA (reference sequence). This CDR3 has 13 residues. V lost 5 bases and J lost 7, with 17 bases in between. Study findings and constraints: Contracting clones from day 15 to 85 showed balanced CD4/CD8; later expanders favored CD4+.

The chain joins TRBV20-1 to TRBJ1-2, with D possibly matching TRBD1 (5 bases). This receptor was obtained from a man in his late teens or twenties who had mild COVID-19 (a few samples of this study predate the infection). Cell type and time point are not known. What was sequenced was PBMCs or a T cell subset sorted from them (not recorded which). This CDR3 is CSAGVGGPSGYTF. DNA of the CDR3: TGCAGTGCTGGAGTTGGGGGTCCCTCTGGCTACACCTTC.